The present entry profiles one T cell receptor (beta chain) with its context. The repertoire was sequenced with immunoSEQ multiplex PCR; TCRdb's copy has only in-frame clones and lacks some. The sample includes hundreds of thousands of clones, about 88% of them seen just once. The source of the sample is a study of blood T cell repertoires in COVID-19. Turning to the study itself: PBMCs, B-cell-depleted T cells, or T cells provided the cDNA or gDNA that made up the material.

CDR3 length equals 15 residues. Germline CDR1 and CDR2: SGHNT and YYREEE (reference sequence). Trimming cost V 5 bases and J 4 bases, with 16 bases left between them. The specimen was peripheral blood. This sequence joins TRBV5-4 and TRBJ1-3; perhaps TRBD1 as D (6 bases). The sequence derives from a woman in her 70s with COVID-19, enrolled during active disease. The CDR3 loop is CASSPRGGSGNTIYF. The CDR3 DNA reads as TGTGCCAGCAGTCCTAGAGGGGGATCAGGAAACACCATATATTTT.